Listed below are T cell receptor beta chains from one sample, sequenced in a study of beta chain features in type 1 diabetes. The method was immunoSEQ multiplex PCR; TCRdb's version includes in-frame clones alone and lacks a portion of them. Among about 650,000 clones, under 15% were seen once, and the ten largest hold more than 0.09%. The sequenced sample was naive CD4+ T cells from blood. These receptors came from a man aged 25 to 45 with type 1 diabetes. Each CDR3 is given with its conserved first and last residue. Fields, in order: D gene, J gene, clone size, V gene, CDR3 protein, CDR3 DNA. A D gene is named only where the DNA matches it firmly. Only part of the rows carry a size: once, few, many, or a class if the clone is expanded.

D: TRBD1
J: TRBJ2-7
size: -
V: TRBV18
CDR3: CASSSGQSYEQYF
DNA: TGTGCCAGCTCATCGGGACAGTCCTACGAGCAGTACTTC

D: -
J: TRBJ2-7
size: few
V: TRBV25-1
CDR3: CASSEHGRSSYEQYF
DNA: TGTGCCAGCAGTGAGCACGGGCGGAGCTCCTACGAGCAGTACTTC

D: -
J: TRBJ2-1
size: -
V: TRBV25-1
CDR3: CASSGRGPIRDNEQFF
DNA: TGTGCCAGCAGTGGGAGGGGACCGATCCGGGATAATGAGCAGTTCTTC

D: -
J: TRBJ2-6
size: -
V: TRBV28
CDR3: CASSFPFYSGANVLTF
DNA: TGTGCCAGCAGTTTTCCTTTCTACTCTGGGGCCAACGTCCTGACTTTC

D: TRBD1
J: TRBJ2-2
size: few
V: TRBV4-2
CDR3: CASSQETGGTGELFF
DNA: TGTGCCAGCAGCCAAGAAACAGGGGGGACCGGGGAGCTGTTTTTT

D: -
J: TRBJ2-5
size: -
V: TRBV10-3
CDR3: CAISVLGHPLETQYF
DNA: TGTGCCATCAGTGTCCTGGGACATCCGCTGGAGACCCAGTACTTC

D: -
J: TRBJ1-5
size: few
V: TRBV12-5
CDR3: CASGLEDQPQHF
DNA: TGTGCTAGTGGTTTGGAAGACCAGCCCCAGCATTTT

D: -
J: TRBJ2-7
size: -
V: TRBV4-2
CDR3: CASSQEENRAYEQYF
DNA: TGTGCCAGCAGCCAAGAAGAGAACAGGGCCTACGAGCAGTACTTC

D: -
J: TRBJ2-7
size: few
V: TRBV6-6
CDR3: CASRAETRREDEYF
DNA: TGTGCCAGCAGGGCGGAAACGCGCCGGGAAGATGAGTACTTC

D: TRBD1
J: TRBJ2-5
size: few
V: TRBV5-1
CDR3: CASSLLTGTLETQYF
DNA: TGCGCCAGCAGCTTGTTGACAGGGACGTTAGAGACCCAGTACTTC

D: -
J: TRBJ2-7
size: few
V: TRBV21-1
CDR3: CASSKDRLPPEQYF
DNA: TGTGCCAGCAGCAAAGATCGGCTGCCCCCCGAGCAGTACTTC

D: -
J: TRBJ1-2
size: -
V: TRBV7-9
CDR3: CASSLETPYGYTF
DNA: TGTGCCAGCAGCTTGGAAACCCCCTATGGCTACACCTTC

D: -
J: TRBJ1-1
size: few
V: TRBV12-5
CDR3: CASGLTNTEAFF
DNA: TGTGCTAGTGGTTTAACGAACACTGAAGCTTTCTTT

D: -
J: TRBJ2-2
size: few
V: TRBV5-4
CDR3: CASSLAGQYTGELFF
DNA: TGTGCCAGCAGCTTGGCAGGACAATACACCGGGGAGCTGTTTTTT

D: -
J: TRBJ1-6
size: -
V: TRBV2
CDR3: CASREGESPLHF
DNA: TGTGCCAGCAGGGAAGGGGAATCACCCCTCCACTTT

D: -
J: TRBJ1-5
size: -
V: TRBV2
CDR3: CASRGEGNQPQHF
DNA: TGTGCCAGTAGGGGCGAGGGCAATCAGCCCCAGCATTTT

D: -
J: TRBJ1-5
size: -
V: TRBV7-7
CDR3: CASSFNQAGPQHF
DNA: TGTGCTAGCAGCTTCAACCAGGCGGGGCCCCAGCATTTT

D: -
J: TRBJ2-1
size: few
V: TRBV7-2
CDR3: CASSSTGEGYNEQFF
DNA: TGTGCCAGCAGCTCGACAGGGGAGGGATACAATGAGCAGTTCTTC

D: TRBD2
J: TRBJ2-5
size: few
V: TRBV30
CDR3: CAWSVAPSGTGGRGGQETQYF
DNA: TGTGCCTGGAGTGTCGCCCCCTCAGGGACGGGGGGGCGCGGCGGCCAAGAGACCCAGTACTTC

D: -
J: TRBJ2-7
size: few
V: TRBV2
CDR3: CASSVGDREQYF
DNA: TGTGCCAGCAGTGTCGGGGACCGAGAGCAGTACTTC

D: -
J: TRBJ2-1
size: few
V: TRBV28
CDR3: CASSRVGGNNEQFF
DNA: TGTGCCAGCAGTCGTGTTGGAGGGAACAATGAGCAGTTCTTC

D: -
J: TRBJ1-5
size: -
V: TRBV2
CDR3: CASSRGARQPQHF
DNA: TGTGCCAGCAGTCGGGGGGCACGGCAGCCCCAGCATTTT

D: -
J: TRBJ1-2
size: -
V: TRBV19
CDR3: CASPRWGLNYGYTF
DNA: TGTGCCAGCCCCAGGTGGGGCCTTAACTATGGCTACACCTTC

D: TRBD1
J: TRBJ2-7
size: -
V: TRBV5-4
CDR3: CASSGQGYEQYF
DNA: TGTGCCAGCAGCGGACAGGGCTACGAGCAGTACTTC

D: -
J: TRBJ2-5
size: -
V: TRBV30
CDR3: CAWSVQGETQYF
DNA: TGTGCCTGGAGTGTACAGGGTGAGACCCAGTACTTC

D: -
J: TRBJ2-3
size: few
V: TRBV30
CDR3: CAWSVMAWLTQYF
DNA: TGTGCCTGGAGTGTTATGGCCTGGCTTACGCAGTATTTT

D: TRBD2
J: TRBJ2-1
size: few
V: TRBV10-1
CDR3: CASSNSGGDYNEQFF
DNA: TGCGCCAGCAGCAACAGCGGGGGAGACTACAATGAGCAGTTCTTC

D: TRBD1
J: TRBJ1-5
size: -
V: TRBV5-1
CDR3: CASSFGQGGQPQHF
DNA: TGCGCCAGCAGCTTCGGACAGGGAGGTCAGCCCCAGCATTTT

D: TRBD1
J: TRBJ1-2
size: -
V: TRBV14
CDR3: CASSRTGEVGYTF
DNA: TGTGCCAGCAGCCGGACAGGGGAAGTGGGCTACACCTTC

D: -
J: TRBJ1-2
size: few
V: TRBV7-9
CDR3: CASSPDGDYGYTF
DNA: TGTGCCAGCAGTCCGGATGGGGACTATGGCTACACCTTC

D: -
J: TRBJ1-1
size: -
V: TRBV6-1
CDR3: CASSERNAEAFF
DNA: TGTGCCAGCAGTGAAAGGAACGCTGAAGCTTTCTTT

D: TRBD1
J: TRBJ1-4
size: -
V: TRBV7-9
CDR3: CASSLQGAGEKLFF
DNA: TGTGCCAGCAGCCTTCAGGGGGCTGGTGAAAAACTGTTTTTT

D: TRBD1
J: TRBJ2-1
size: -
V: TRBV5-4
CDR3: CASSIRQGPSYNEQFF
DNA: TGTGCCAGCAGCATCAGACAGGGACCCTCCTACAATGAGCAGTTCTTC

D: -
J: TRBJ1-6
size: many
V: TRBV14
CDR3: CASSQTGNSPLHF
DNA: TGTGCCAGCAGCCAAACAGGGAATTCACCCCTCCACTTT